The clone carrying this T cell receptor delta chain turned up a few times. This record belongs to a study of gamma-delta chains in newborns, infants, children. Study as a whole: Innate gammadelta T cells reportedly expand polyclonally right after birth, driven by microbial exposure, per the title.

The CDR3 spans 14 residues. V was clipped by 2 bases and J by 1 base; unmatched bases: 3. Germline CDR1 reads GEAIGNYY; CDR2 reads EKD. With CATT, TCRdb re-called clones from the reads. The sample records under 5,000 delta-chain clones, roughly 2.1% being singletons. Sequenced: blood. The source is a child who was a newborn, infant or young child, either healthy, febrile or measles-vaccinated (not recorded which). The chain combines TRDV2 with TRDJ1; 7 bases fit TRDD3. CDR3 in amino acids: CACDILGFTDKLIF. CDR3 coding DNA: TGTGCCTGTGACATACTGGGGTTCACCGATAAACTCATCTTT.